Below are 15 T cell receptor beta chains sequenced from a single sample in a study of shared clonotypes between healthy human individuals. CD8 cells classed as naive were CD45RO-negative and positively selected for CCR7, excluding terminally differentiated effector memory CD45RA+ cells. Using immunoSEQ multiplex PCR, the repertoire was profiled, and TCRdb retains in-frame clones only, with some absent. The sample carries millions of clones, roughly 91% recorded once. The sample taken for sequencing was naive CD8+ T cells from PBMCs. The receptors were gathered from a man between 18 and 35 years old in good health. Some clones in this sample may be carry-over from other donors' samples.

A single count supports this clone. The V call is TRBV11-2, the J call TRBJ2-1; TRBD2 aligns across 9 bases. CDR1 and CDR2 from the germline V gene are SGHAT and FQNNGV. The junction had 9 bases not matched to a gene; V was cut back by 3 bases and J by 3 bases. CDR3 size: 17 residues. In DNA form, the CDR3 reads TGTGCCAGCAGCTTTAGTTCTAGCGGGAATTTCTACAATGAGCAGTTCTTC. Amino acid sequence: CASSFSSSGNFYNEQFF.

V gene TRBV5-4 combines with J gene TRBJ2-1; D is perhaps TRBD1 or TRBD2 (5 bases each). V lost 10 bases to trimming and J lost 9 bases, with 14 bases between them. CDR3 length: 11 residues. Germline V lookup: CDR1 SGHNT, CDR2 YYREEE (reference sequence). The CDR3 here is CAATFGGEQFF. The CDR3 DNA sequence: TGTGCCGCAACTTTTGGGGGTGAGCAGTTCTTC. The full variable domain, its missing parts supplied by reference TRBV5-4 and TRBJ2-1, is ETGVTQSPTHLIKTRGQQVTLRCSSQSGHNTVSWYQQALGQGPQFIFQYYREEENGRGNFPPRFSGLQFPNYSSELNVNALELDDSALYLCAATFGGEQFFGPGTRLTVL.

In its sample, this clone was seen once. Here the CDR3 reads CASIRGVYEQYF. Here the CDR3 DNA reads TGTGCCAGCATACGTGGGGTCTACGAGCAGTACTTC. The chain combines TRBV2 with TRBJ2-7; D unclear. The CDR3 has 12 residues. Germline CDR1 and CDR2: SNHLY and FYNNEI. Trimming pared 7 bases from V and 3 bases from J, leaving 10 bases between.

The chain carries TRBV9 and TRBJ2-5; a possible D gene is TRBD1 (6 bases). The J call is doubtful: the DNA matches TRBJ2-7 better. Germline V CDR1 and CDR2: SGDLS, YYNGEE. This CDR3 contains 15 residues. The CDR3 loop reads CASSEGGHSNYEQYF. The CDR3, as DNA: TGTGCCAGCAGCGAAGGGGGACACTCGAACTACGAGCAGTACTTC.

Regarding this clone: The identical CDR3 is also encoded by other nucleotide sequences in the sample. The chain recombines TRBV18 with TRBJ2-3; no clear D. With 3 bases removed from V and 6 bases from J, the gap between germline ends came to 4 bases. CDR1 is KGHSH and CDR2 is LQKENI in the germline V gene. The CDR3 runs to 11 residues. The DNA of the CDR3 is TGTGCCAGCTCACCGGGGGATACGCAGTATTTT. This gives the protein CASSPGDTQYF.

V usage is TRBV19 and J usage is TRBJ2-1; D possibly matches TRBD1 or TRBD2 (5 bases each). The germline gives CDR1 LNHDA, CDR2 SQIVND (reference sequence). Deletions cut 3 bases from V and 3 bases from J, with 12 bases between. The CDR3 extends over 15 amino acids. CDR3 nucleotide sequence: TGTGCCAGTAGTATTGGGGACGCGGGCTACAATGAGCAGTTCTTC. Encoded protein: CASSIGDAGYNEQFF.

V and J are TRBV19 and TRBJ2-7; TRBD1 matches at 9 bases. The trim removed 11 bases at V and 4 bases at J, leaving 6 bases unmatched. This CDR3 is 12 amino acids long. From germline, CDR1 is LNHDA and CDR2 SQIVND (reference sequence). CDR3 amino acids: CASGTGLYEQYF. The CDR3 DNA follows: TGTGCCTCAGGGACAGGGCTGTACGAGCAGTACTTC.

This chain joins TRBV5-6 and TRBJ2-7; unclear D gene. V was trimmed by 1 base and J by 7 bases, leaving 12 bases between them. Germline-derived CDR1 and CDR2 are SGHDT and YYEEEE. The CDR3 has 13 amino acids. CDR3 in DNA: TGTGCCAGCAGCTTGTCGCCCCGTGATGAGCAGTACTTC. Protein sequence: CASSLSPRDEQYF. Drawing the rest from reference TRBV5-6 and TRBJ2-7, the complete variable domain is DAGVTQSPTHLIKTRGQQVTLRCSPKSGHDTVSWYQQALGQGPQFIFQYYEEEERQRGNFPDRFSGHQFPNYSSELNVNALLLGDSALYLCASSLSPRDEQYFGPGTRLTVT.

A single count supports this clone. The chain has TRBV29-1 and TRBJ1-2; a weak D match, TRBD1 (5 bases). Germline CDR1 and CDR2: SQVTM and ANQGSEA. The CDR3 is 11 residues long. The V end lost 6 bases, the J end lost 4 bases, and 9 bases lay between the germline ends. CDR3 amino acids: CSVQDSYGYTF. The CDR3 DNA reads TGCAGCGTCCAAGACAGCTATGGCTACACCTTC.

The V gene is TRBV2, the J gene TRBJ2-1, with 10 positions matching TRBD1. This CDR3 spans 15 amino acids. CDR1 and CDR2 from the germline V gene are SNHLY and FYNNEI. V was clipped by 8 bases and J by 4 bases; unmatched bases: 8. The CDR3 region has the DNA TGTGCCAGCTCTCCCCGGGACAGGGGTTACAATGAGCAGTTCTTC. Translation: CASSPRDRGYNEQFF.

The chain joins TRBV29-1 to TRBJ2-7, with TRBD2 matching over 7 bases. After removal of 7 bases from V and 3 bases from J, the junction contained 15 bases not matched to a gene. CDR3 length: 15 residues. Germline CDR1 SQVTM, CDR2 ANQGSEA. CDR3 region: CSGQTSVGPDYEQYF. CDR3 DNA: TGCAGCGGTCAAACTAGCGTCGGGCCGGACTACGAGCAGTACTTC.

The V and J genes are TRBV28 and TRBJ1-4; 8 nucleotides match TRBD1. There are 16 residues in the CDR3. J gave up 10 bases and V 4 bases, and 14 bases lay outside the gene matches. CDR1 MDHEN and CDR2 SYDVKM come from the germline V gene. The CDR3 loop reads CASSSDRERNRAKLFF. As DNA, the CDR3 is TGTGCCAGCAGTTCGGACAGGGAACGGAACAGGGCAAAACTGTTTTTT.

This clone was observed a single time. This sequence joins TRBV30 and TRBJ1-4; possibly TRBD1 for D (6 bases). Deletions cut 3 bases from V and 4 bases from J, with 12 bases between. The CDR3 has 14 amino acids. The germline V gene encodes CDR1 GTSNPN and CDR2 SVGIG (reference sequence). The CDR3 is CAWRRDNRNEKLFF. The CDR3 nucleotides are TGTGCCTGGAGGCGGGACAACCGTAATGAAAAACTGTTTTTT.

This sequence joins TRBV7-9 and TRBJ2-3, with TRBD2 identical over 9 bases. V was clipped by 1 base and J by 3 bases; unmatched bases: 2. CDR3 length: 15 amino acids. Germline CDR1 reads SEHNR; CDR2 reads FQNEAQ (reference sequence). The CDR3 DNA reads TGTGCCAGCAGCTTAGGGACTAGCGCTACAGATACGCAGTATTTT. As protein: CASSLGTSATDTQYF. The variable domain in full, completed from reference TRBV7-9 and TRBJ2-3, reads DTGVSQNPRHKITKRGQNVTFRCDPISEHNRLYWYRQTLGQGPEFLTYFQNEAQLEKSRLLSDRFSAERPKGSFSTLEIQRTEQGDSAMYLCASSLGTSATDTQYFGPGTRLTVL.

The rearrangement uses TRBV27 and TRBJ2-3, with 15 bases that match TRBD2. This CDR3 has 16 residues. The V gene's germline CDR1 is MNHEY and CDR2 SMNVEV (reference sequence). V lost 8 bases, J lost 6 bases, and 9 bases stayed unmatched. CDR3 sequence (DNA): TGTGCCAGCGCCTCCGGGACTAGCGGGAGGAGGGATACGCAGTATTTT. Translating gives CASASGTSGRRDTQYF.